These T cell receptor beta chains were read from a single sample in a study of spatial heterogeneity in lung cancer. TCRdb recomputed calls from the 5' RACE reads with MiXCR, one row per CDR3 protein. Here the sample spans roughly 18,000 distinct CDR3 sequences, about a fifth being singletons. The starting material was PBMCs, obtained at follow-up. These receptor sequences come from a male donor with early-stage non-small cell lung cancer. CDR3s include the opening cysteine and the closing phenylalanine or tryptophan. Fields, in order: J gene, V gene, CDR3 protein.

TRBJ2-3 | TRBV6-5 | CASSSHAARDGPDTQYF
TRBJ1-6 | TRBV7-2 | CASSPRTESSYNSPLHF
TRBJ2-7 | TRBV7-3 | CASSLTSAGLYEQYF
TRBJ2-1 | TRBV14 | CASSQGLGALAYNEQFF
TRBJ1-1 | TRBV30 | CAWRTRWSVTEAFF
TRBJ1-5 | TRBV3-2 | CASSRRDRGNQPQHF
TRBJ2-3 | TRBV19 | CASSPRHGGTDTQYF
TRBJ2-1 | TRBV11-2 | CASSHYGGHSYNEQFF
TRBJ1-1 | TRBV5-6 | CASSWGTGEEAFF
TRBJ1-2 | TRBV29-1 | CSAGPLPYGYTF
TRBJ1-5 | TRBV27 | CASSFRNQPQHF
TRBJ1-2 | TRBV6-6 | CASSLGGAGDGYTF
TRBJ2-7 | TRBV15 | CATSTGLAGSEQYF
TRBJ2-2 | TRBV7-9 | CASSLQTTGELFF
TRBJ2-5 | TRBV6-1 | CASTHRETQETQYF
TRBJ2-2 | TRBV11-2 | CASSLRGQTNTGELFF
TRBJ1-4 | TRBV7-9 | CASSLTGGRDEKLFF
TRBJ2-4 | TRBV5-4 | CASSLAASGGALDIQYF
TRBJ2-5 | TRBV7-6 | CASSPRGGGLETQYF
TRBJ2-5 | TRBV7-2 | CASSLRLFGETQYF
TRBJ1-2 | TRBV12-3/TRBV12-4 | CASREQGAGGYTF
TRBJ1-3 | TRBV9 | CASSHGGGSGNTIYF
TRBJ2-7 | TRBV10-1 | CAFKVASGTYEQYF
TRBJ1-2 | TRBV16 | CASSQSRGPYGYTF
TRBJ2-7 | TRBV7-2 | CASSSQGLEQYF
TRBJ2-2 | TRBV7-9 | CASSVKTGPRNIVELFF
TRBJ2-5 | TRBV2 | CASSPDSQETQYF
TRBJ2-7 | TRBV6-1 | CASSEQDTTPYEQYF
TRBJ1-1 | TRBV5-1 | CASSLTGGPTTEAFF
TRBJ1-2 | TRBV9 | CASSVVSGQGANGYTF
TRBJ2-7 | TRBV6-5 | CASRKDSLYEQYF
TRBJ1-5 | TRBV4-2 | CASSAGQGSNQPQHF
TRBJ1-2 | TRBV29-1 | CSVVRADYGYTF
TRBJ2-7 | TRBV10-3 | CAISSLSYEQYF
TRBJ2-7 | TRBV7-2 | CASSLVLAGIAYEQYF
TRBJ2-5 | TRBV6-2/TRBV6-3 | CASGLYVERDGEETQYF
TRBJ2-2 | TRBV18 | CASSPQGYGAGELFF
TRBJ1-4 | TRBV11-3 | CASSPRLGNEKLFF
TRBJ2-7 | TRBV20-1 | CSARDPNREHEQYF
TRBJ2-7 | TRBV27 | CASSPRGGGLEQYF
TRBJ2-7 | TRBV27 | CASSPTGWEQYF
TRBJ2-5 | TRBV20-1 | CSARDHTGETQYF
TRBJ2-2 | TRBV7-2 | CASSQHPRTGELFF
TRBJ1-5 | TRBV7-5 | CISVSEAASKTDSNQPQHF
TRBJ1-5 | TRBV30 | CAWSPAEGRVNQPQHF
TRBJ2-7 | TRBV14 | CASSRRQGRYEQYF
TRBJ1-1 | TRBV20-1 | CSASVRNRRTEAFF